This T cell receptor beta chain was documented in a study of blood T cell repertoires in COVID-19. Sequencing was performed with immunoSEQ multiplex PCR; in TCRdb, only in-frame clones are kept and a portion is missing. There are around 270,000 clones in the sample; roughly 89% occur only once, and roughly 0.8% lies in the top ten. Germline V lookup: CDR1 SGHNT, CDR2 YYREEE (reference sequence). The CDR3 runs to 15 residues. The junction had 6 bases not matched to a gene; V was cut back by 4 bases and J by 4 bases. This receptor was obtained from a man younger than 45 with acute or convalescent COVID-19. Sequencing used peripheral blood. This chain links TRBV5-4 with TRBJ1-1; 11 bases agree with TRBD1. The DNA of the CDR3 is TGTGCCAGCAGCGCAGGGACAGGGGGGGGCACTGAAGCTTTCTTT. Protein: CASSAGTGGGTEAFF.